This T cell receptor beta chain was sequenced for a study of blood T cell repertoires in COVID-19. The CDR3 totals 17 residues. The germline V gene has CDR1 SGHAT and CDR2 FQNNGV. With 2 bases clipped from V and 3 bases from J, the junction kept 6 bases outside the gene matches. Sequencing was performed with immunoSEQ multiplex PCR; in TCRdb, only in-frame clones are kept and a portion is missing. The sample has about 40,000 clones, 75% to 85% seen once. The TCR sequence derives from a man older than 75 with acute or convalescent COVID-19. The sequencing sample was made of peripheral blood. V and J are TRBV11-2 and TRBJ2-7; 14 positions agree with TRBD2. CDR3 nucleotides: TGTGCCAGCAGCTTATTTCGGACTAGCGGGAGGATCTACGAGCAGTACTTC. Protein product: CASSLFRTSGRIYEQYF.